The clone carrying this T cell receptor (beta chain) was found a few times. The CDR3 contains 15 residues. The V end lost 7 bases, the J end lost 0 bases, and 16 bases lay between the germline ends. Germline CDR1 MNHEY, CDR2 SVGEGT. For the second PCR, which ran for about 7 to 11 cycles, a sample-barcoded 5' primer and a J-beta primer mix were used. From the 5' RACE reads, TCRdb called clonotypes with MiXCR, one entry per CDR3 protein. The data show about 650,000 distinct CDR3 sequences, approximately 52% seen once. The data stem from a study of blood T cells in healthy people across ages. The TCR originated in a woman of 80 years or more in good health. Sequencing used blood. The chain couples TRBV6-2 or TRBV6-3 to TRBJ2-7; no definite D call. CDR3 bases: TGTGCCAGCAACGAAAGGGCAGTTAGCTCCTACGAGCAGTACTTC. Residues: CASNERAVSSYEQYF.